The next 31 T cell receptor beta chains were all read from a single sample in a study of blood T cell repertoires in COVID-19. The protocol was immunoSEQ multiplex PCR, while the TCRdb copy is restricted to in-frame clones and leaves out a portion. The sample includes some 300,000 clones, about nine tenths of them seen just once. Source material: PBMCs or T cells enriched from blood (not recorded which). The receptor source for this set is a woman aged 50 to 60 who had been exposed to COVID-19.

The chain recombines TRBV6-1 with TRBJ2-7; 7 nucleotides match TRBD2. There are 16 residues in the CDR3. Germline V CDR1 and CDR2: MNHNS, SASEGT. The trim removed 2 bases at V and 6 bases at J, leaving 13 bases unmatched. The CDR3 DNA sequence: TGTGCCAGCAGTGAATACGGGGGGACCCAACGAAGCGAGCAGTACTTC. It encodes CASSEYGGTQRSEQYF.

The rearrangement links TRBV6-5 to TRBJ2-3, with D possibly being TRBD2 (6 bases). CDR1 is MNHEY, CDR2 SVGAGI, per germline. The CDR3 runs to 14 residues. V was cut by 6 bases and J by 3 bases, with 13 bases left in between. The CDR3 loop is CASRVGGATDTQYF. CDR3 nucleotides: TGTGCCAGCAGAGTCGGCGGGGCGACAGATACGCAGTATTTT.

On this clone itself: The sample carries other DNA sequences with the same CDR3. This chain joins TRBV6-1 and TRBJ2-2, with a tentative D call TRBD1 (5 bases). The CDR3 extends over 14 amino acids. Germline CDR1 reads MNHNS; CDR2 reads SASEGT. With 2 bases removed from V and 4 bases from J, the gap between germline ends came to 8 bases. In DNA form, the CDR3 reads TGTGCCAGCAGTGAACAAACAGGCACCGGGGAGCTGTTTTTT. It encodes CASSEQTGTGELFF.

The chain combines TRBV28 with TRBJ2-7; 7 bases map to TRBD2. CDR3 length: 17 amino acids. Germline CDR1 and CDR2: MDHEN and SYDVKM. The J segment lost 3 bases and the V segment lost 5 bases, leaving 16 bases of the junction unmatched. The CDR3 bases are TGTGCCAGCAGTATATCGGTGGGGGGGAAGGGTCTCTACGAGCAGTACTTC. This codes for CASSISVGGKGLYEQYF.

This sequence joins TRBV30 and TRBJ1-1; maybe TRBD1 (6 bases). CDR3 length equals 15 residues. Trimming removed 0 bases from V and 4 bases from J, with 15 bases in between. Germline V gives CDR1 GTSNPN, CDR2 SVGIG (reference sequence). CDR3 in amino acids: CAWSVRWQGITEAFF. The DNA of the CDR3 is TGTGCCTGGAGTGTACGTTGGCAGGGGATCACTGAAGCTTTCTTT.

The chain combines TRBV30 with TRBJ1-1; weak D call: TRBD1 (6 bases). V was pared by 4 bases and J by 9 bases, with 12 bases between. The CDR3 has 11 amino acids. Germline V CDR1 and CDR2: GTSNPN, SVGIG (reference sequence). CDR3 sequence reads: CAWNPDRKAFF. The CDR3 nucleotides are TGTGCCTGGAATCCCGACAGGAAAGCTTTCTTT.

This chain joins TRBV9 and TRBJ2-3; 11 bases are shared with TRBD2. V trimming: 3 bases; J trimming: 2 bases; junction bases outside the gene matches: 5. The CDR3 extends over 16 amino acids. Looked up from germline, CDR1 is SGDLS and CDR2 is YYNGEE. DNA for the CDR3: TGTGCCAGCAGCGGATGGACTAGCGGGCACACAGATACGCAGTATTTT. Its translation: CASSGWTSGHTDTQYF.

V and J are TRBV18 and TRBJ1-2, with unresolved D. Germline V gene data show CDR1 as KGHSH and CDR2 as LQKENI. The CDR3 spans 13 residues. V dropped 3 bases and J dropped 6 bases, with 11 bases sitting between them. CDR3 protein: CASSPGGGDGYTF. In DNA form, the CDR3 reads TGTGCCAGCTCACCTGGAGGTGGGGATGGCTACACCTTC.

This clone was observed once. The chain couples TRBV28 to TRBJ2-5, with D maybe TRBD2 (6 bases). Trimming cost V 8 bases and J 4 bases, with 14 bases left between them. The germline V gene encodes CDR1 MDHEN and CDR2 SYDVKM. The CDR3 is made up of 13 amino acids. CDR3 loop: CASLAGRGETQYF. The CDR3 DNA is TGTGCCAGCCTGGCCGGGCGGGGAGAGACCCAGTACTTC.

Only one count was recorded for this clone. V gene TRBV10-3 combines with J gene TRBJ2-1; 9 positions agree with TRBD1. The CDR3 has 17 residues. J lost 2 bases, V lost 7 bases, and 12 bases had no gene match. Germline V gene lookup returns CDR1 ENHRY and CDR2 SYGVKD. CDR3 loop: CAIKGGTGTGTYNEQFF. The CDR3 DNA sequence: TGTGCCATCAAAGGAGGGACCGGGACAGGGACCTACAATGAGCAGTTCTTC.

The chain uses TRBV5-4 and TRBJ1-5; D uncertain. Looked up from germline, CDR1 is SGHNT and CDR2 is YYREEE (reference sequence). This CDR3 has 13 amino acids. V dropped 0 bases and J dropped 5 bases, with 6 bases sitting between them. This chain's CDR3 is CASSLDSDQPQHF. Written as DNA, the CDR3 is TGTGCCAGCAGCTTGGACTCCGATCAGCCCCAGCATTTT.

The gene calls are TRBV19 and TRBJ2-3, with 8 bases aligning to TRBD2. V was pared by 4 bases and J by 4 bases, with 7 bases of the junction left unmatched. The CDR3 loop spans 15 amino acids. Germline CDR1 and CDR2: LNHDA and SQIVND (reference sequence). The CDR3 here is CASSKSWRGADTQYF. As DNA, the CDR3 is TGTGCCAGTAGTAAAAGCTGGCGGGGGGCAGATACGCAGTATTTT.

The chain has TRBV28 and TRBJ2-1; TRBD1 agrees at 8 bases. V gave up 6 bases and J gave up 11 bases; unmatched junction bases: 15. This CDR3 has 15 amino acids. Germline V gene sequence: CDR1 MDHEN, CDR2 SYDVKM. CDR3 loop: CASRLQGAYKGKQFF. The DNA of the CDR3 is TGTGCCAGCAGGCTGCAGGGGGCGTACAAAGGAAAGCAGTTCTTC. Complete variable domain (other parts from reference TRBV28 and TRBJ2-1): DVKVTQSSRYLVKRTGEKVFLECVQDMDHENMFWYRQDPGLGLRLIYFSYDVKMKEKGDIPEGYSVSREKKERFSLILESASTNQTSMYLCASRLQGAYKGKQFFGPGTRLTVL.

This rearrangement joins TRBV28 to TRBJ1-1; TRBD1 matches 7 bases. Germline CDR1 reads MDHEN; CDR2 reads SYDVKM. This CDR3 has 13 amino acids. The J segment lost 4 bases and the V segment lost 6 bases, leaving 5 bases of the junction unmatched. In nucleotides, the CDR3 is TGTGCCAGCAGGGAGGGGGCCAGCACTGAAGCTTTCTTT. It specifies CASREGASTEAFF.

The chain uses TRBV11-3 and TRBJ2-7, with D maybe TRBD2 (6 bases). The CDR3 runs 15 residues. The germline V gene encodes CDR1 SGHNT and CDR2 YENEEA. Trimming pared 2 bases from V and 2 bases from J, leaving 13 bases between. CDR3 region: CASSLLAGGPYEQYF. CDR3 DNA: TGTGCCAGCAGCTTATTAGCAGGAGGGCCCTACGAGCAGTACTTC.

J is TRBJ2-2 and V is TRBV30; 11 bases map to TRBD2. J was trimmed by 7 bases and V by 0 bases; bases with no gene match: 10. This CDR3 is built from 17 residues. Germline-derived CDR1 and CDR2 are GTSNPN and SVGIG (reference sequence). The CDR3 nucleotides read TGTGCCTGGAGTGTACAACTAGCGGGGGCCGGGAACGGGGAGCTGTTTTTT. Amino acid sequence: CAWSVQLAGAGNGELFF.

This clone occurred a few times. The gene calls are TRBV5-1 and TRBJ1-6, with D unclear. The germline V gene has CDR1 SGHRS and CDR2 YFSETQ. The ends were cut back, 4 bases at V and 7 bases at J, with 18 bases in the middle. The CDR3 runs to 16 residues. CDR3 loop: CASSVGNRELNSPLHF. In DNA form, the CDR3 reads TGCGCCAGCAGCGTAGGAAACCGGGAATTAAATTCACCCCTCCACTTT.

The chain carries TRBV19 and TRBJ1-2; 7 nucleotides agree with TRBD1. This CDR3 spans 15 amino acids. Germline lookup yields CDR1 LNHDA and CDR2 SQIVND (reference sequence). V shed 4 bases, J shed 4 bases, and the junction held 9 bases outside the gene matches. DNA of the CDR3: TGTGCCAGTAGTACCGCCCCCCGGACAGGCTATGGCTACACCTTC. As protein: CASSTAPRTGYGYTF.

The V gene is TRBV15, the J gene TRBJ2-7; D is perhaps TRBD1 (5 bases). Germline CDR1 is LNHNV and CDR2 is YYDKDF (reference sequence). CDR3 length equals 16 residues. Deletions cut 8 bases from V and 3 bases from J, with 23 bases between. CDR3 sequence: CATSVGTGRANYEQYF. Written as DNA, the CDR3 is TGTGCCACCTCGGTTGGAACAGGCCGAGCCAACTACGAGCAGTACTTC.

In this sample, this clone turned up once. The chain is built from TRBV11-2 and TRBJ2-2, with TRBD2 matching over 9 bases. The length of the CDR3 is 17 residues. The J segment lost 2 bases and the V segment lost 2 bases, leaving 6 bases of the junction unmatched. The germline V gene has CDR1 SGHAT and CDR2 FQNNGV. The CDR3 region is CASSLRAGGLNTGELFF. CDR3 bases: TGTGCCAGCAGCTTACGAGCGGGGGGCCTAAACACCGGGGAGCTGTTTTTT.

This clone occurred once. A much larger clone differs from this one at a single base, so this may be a read error. Other DNA sequences of this sample code for an identical CDR3. The chain is built from TRBV5-6 and TRBJ1-1, with D tentatively TRBD1 (6 bases). The germline gives CDR1 SGHDT, CDR2 YYEEEE. This CDR3 spans 13 amino acids. V was pared by 2 bases and J by 2 bases, with 7 bases between. The CDR3 spells CASSLQGNTEAFF. The CDR3 DNA reads TGTGCCAGCAGCTTACAGGGAAACACTGAAGCTTTCTTT. The entire variable domain, with the rest obtained from reference TRBV5-6 and TRBJ1-1, is as follows: DAGVTQSPTHLIKTRGQQVTLRCSPKSGHDTVSWYQQALGQGPQFIFQYYEEEERQRGNFPDRFSGHQFPNYSSELNVNALLLGDSALYLCASSLQGNTEAFFGQGTRLTVV.

The chain recombines TRBV9 with TRBJ2-7; 9 bases are shared with TRBD1. The CDR3 totals 16 residues. Trimming cost V 4 bases and J 5 bases; bases outside gene matches: 13. Looked up from germline, CDR1 is SGDLS and CDR2 is YYNGEE. For the CDR3, the DNA is TGTGCCAGCAGCCCCCACTCCGGGGACAGGGTCGACGAGCAGTACTTC. Translation gives CASSPHSGDRVDEQYF. Full variable domain (remainder filled in from reference TRBV9 and TRBJ2-7): DSGVTQTPKHLITATGQRVTLRCSPRSGDLSVYWYQQSLDQGLQFLIQYYNGEERAKGNILERFSAQQFPDLHSELNLSSLELGDSALYFCASSPHSGDRVDEQYFGPGTRLTVT.

V and J are TRBV19 and TRBJ2-7; 9 nucleotides agree with TRBD1. Germline trimming cut 6 bases from V and 6 bases from J; bases unmatched to any gene: 15. The CDR3 consists of 16 residues. Germline V gene lookup returns CDR1 LNHDA and CDR2 SQIVND (reference sequence). The CDR3 DNA is TGTGCCAGTAGAGCTCGACCCGGGACAGGGTTCCGCGAGCAGTACTTC. Translated, it gives CASRARPGTGFREQYF.

The rearrangement links TRBV28 to TRBJ2-7, with a weak D call TRBD2 (5 bases). Per the germline V gene, CDR1 is MDHEN and CDR2 is SYDVKM. V lost 4 bases, J lost 6 bases, and 16 bases lay in between. This CDR3 is 14 amino acids long. CDR3 amino acids: CASSSPVRRGEQYF. CDR3 sequence (DNA): TGTGCCAGCAGTTCCCCGGTCCGACGGGGCGAGCAGTACTTC.

This sequence joins TRBV11-2 and TRBJ2-7; 9 bases are shared with TRBD1. With 5 bases clipped from V and 2 bases from J, the junction kept 7 bases outside the gene matches. CDR1 and CDR2 (germline): SGHAT, FQNNGV. This CDR3 has 15 residues. CDR3 protein: CASSPGQGTTYEQYF. CDR3 bases: TGTGCCAGCAGCCCCGGACAGGGGACGACCTACGAGCAGTACTTC.

The V gene is TRBV7-2, the J gene TRBJ1-6, with 8 bases that match TRBD1. The J segment lost 10 bases and the V segment lost 10 bases, leaving 12 bases of the junction unmatched. The CDR3 has 14 amino acids. Germline lookup yields CDR1 SGHTA and CDR2 FQGNSA. CDR3 loop: CAILGQGLGSPLHF. Here the CDR3 DNA reads TGTGCCATCCTCGGACAGGGATTGGGATCACCCCTCCACTTT.

The chain uses TRBV10-3 and TRBJ2-7, with 8 nucleotides matching TRBD1. The V gene's germline CDR1 is ENHRY and CDR2 SYGVKD. V trimming: 1 base; J trimming: 3 bases; junction bases outside the gene matches: 5. This CDR3 is built from 15 residues. The CDR3 nucleotides are TGTGCCATCAGTGAGTTGGCAGGGGGCTTCTACGAGCAGTACTTC. The encoded protein is CAISELAGGFYEQYF.

The V and J genes are TRBV5-1 and TRBJ2-7; 10 bases are a match to TRBD1. The V gene end was trimmed by 7 bases and the J gene end by 0 bases; junction bases not matched to a gene: 16. CDR3 length: 18 amino acids. CDR1 is SGHRS, CDR2 YFSETQ, per germline. This chain's CDR3 is CASGVGTGALKNSYEQYF. The DNA of the CDR3 is TGCGCCAGCGGGGTTGGGACAGGGGCTCTTAAAAACTCCTACGAGCAGTACTTC.

J is TRBJ2-5 and V is TRBV3-1 (or the pseudogene TRBV3-2); 10 bases fit TRBD1. Trimming cost V 4 bases and J 5 bases; bases outside gene matches: 10. Germline lookup yields CDR1 LGHDT and CDR2 YNNKEL (reference sequence). The CDR3 is 16 residues long. The DNA for the CDR3 is TGTGCCAGCAGCCCGACGACAGGGGGCGCAGGGGAGACCCAGTACTTC. Translation gives CASSPTTGGAGETQYF.

The chain employs TRBV30 and TRBJ1-5; D is uncertain. Trimming left V 2 bases short and J 5 bases short, with 10 bases between. Looked up from germline, CDR1 is GTSNPN and CDR2 is SVGIG (reference sequence). CDR3 size: 13 residues. In DNA form, the CDR3 reads TGTGCCTGGAGTTCAGGCGTGGATCAGCCCCAGCATTTT. This codes for CAWSSGVDQPQHF.

The CDR3 is CASSQLGSGGNTGELFF. CDR3 bases: TGTGCCAGCAGCCAGCTCGGGAGCGGCGGGAACACCGGGGAGCTGTTTTTT. V is TRBV3-1 (or the pseudogene TRBV3-2) and J is TRBJ2-2, with D tentatively TRBD2 (6 bases). The V gene lost 3 bases and the J gene lost 1 base, with 15 bases spanning the gap. This CDR3 has 17 amino acids. From germline, CDR1 is LGHDT and CDR2 YNNKEL (reference sequence).